The rows below give T cell receptor beta chains drawn from one sample of a study of OX40 agonist ivuxolimab in advanced cancers. Profiling relied on immunoSEQ multiplex PCR, and the TCRdb table lists in-frame clones only, not all of them. Among about 61,000 clones, 75% to 90% were seen once, and the ten largest hold around 3.5%. The sample was CD4+ or CD8+ T cells sorted from blood, taken in a trial of the OX40 agonist ivuxolimab. Receptors originate from an adult with an advanced solid tumor such as melanoma, head and neck, liver or kidney cancer. CDR3s include the opening cysteine and the closing phenylalanine or tryptophan. The D gene is left open where the match is weak. Not every row has a clone size; where given, it reads once, few, many or a size class.

TGCGCCAGCAGCCTAGGGAAGGGGGCCTACGAGCAGTACTTC	CASSLGKGAYEQYF	.	TRBV4-3	TRBJ2-7	.
TGTGCCAGCAGTGTTTACAGAGAAGCTTTCTTT	CASSVYREAFF	.	TRBV2	TRBJ1-1	.
TGTGCCAGTAGTATTGGACGGGGATATGGCTACACCTTC	CASSIGRGYGYTF	few	TRBV19	TRBJ1-2	.
TGCAGCGTTCTTGGACAGGGGAACACCGGGGAGCTGTTTTTT	CSVLGQGNTGELFF	.	TRBV29-1	TRBJ2-2	TRBD1
TGCGCCAGCAGCCCCCCAGGGGGCACTGAAGCTTTCTTT	CASSPPGGTEAFF	.	TRBV4-3	TRBJ1-1	TRBD1
TGTGCCAGCAGAACGACAGGGGGCGAAAGCTACACCTTC	CASRTTGGESYTF	.	TRBV6-6	TRBJ1-2	TRBD1
TGCGCCAGCAGCGATGAACAGAGTTATAATTCACCCCTCCACTTT	CASSDEQSYNSPLHF	.	TRBV5-1	TRBJ1-6	.
TGCGCCAGCAGCCAGCCTCTTGTGAACACTGAAGCTTTCTTT	CASSQPLVNTEAFF	.	TRBV4-1	TRBJ1-1	.
TGTGCCAGCTCACCAACAGGGGACGCTGGAAACACCATATATTTT	CASSPTGDAGNTIYF	.	TRBV18	TRBJ1-3	TRBD1
TGTGCCATCAGTGGACAGGGGACTGGAAACACCATATATTTT	CAISGQGTGNTIYF	.	TRBV10-3	TRBJ1-3	TRBD1
TGCGCCAGCACCGAGCAGGCAACTAATGAAAAACTGTTTTTT	CASTEQATNEKLFF	.	TRBV10-2	TRBJ1-4	.
TGTGCCAGCAGTTTCGGGGGGCTGTCCTACGAGCAGTACTTC	CASSFGGLSYEQYF	.	TRBV28	TRBJ2-7	.
TGTGCCAGCAGTTCGGAGGGTAATGGCTACACCTTC	CASSSEGNGYTF	.	TRBV27	TRBJ1-2	.
TGCAGCGTTGATGCTAGCGGGGGCCAAAGCTCCTACGAGCAGTACTTC	CSVDASGGQSSYEQYF	.	TRBV29-1	TRBJ2-7	TRBD2
TGTGCCACCAGCAGAGTCCAGCAGGATGAAAAACTGTTTTTT	CATSRVQQDEKLFF	.	TRBV15	TRBJ1-4	.
TGTGCCAGCAGCTTAATCCATGGAAACACAGATACGCAGTATTTT	CASSLIHGNTDTQYF	.	TRBV11-1	TRBJ2-3	.
TGCGCCAGCAGCCCCCTAACGGCGGGACTCGGGGGGGCCGGGGAGCTGTTTTTT	CASSPLTAGLGGAGELFF	few	TRBV5-1	TRBJ2-2	TRBD2
TGTGCCAGCAGTGAAGGTGCTAACTATGGCTACACCTTC	CASSEGANYGYTF	.	TRBV6-1	TRBJ1-2	.
TGTGCCAGCAGTTTTCAGGGATTAGACACTGAAGCTTTCTTT	CASSFQGLDTEAFF	.	TRBV2	TRBJ1-1	.
TGTGCCAGCAGCCTTGGCACTAGCATTCAGTACTTC	CASSLGTSIQYF	.	TRBV5-4	TRBJ2-4	.
TGTGCCAGCAGCTTTGCTGGGGGGCAGACTGAGACCCAGTACTTC	CASSFAGGQTETQYF	.	TRBV7-6	TRBJ2-5	.
TGTGCCAGCAGCTCCCCAGGTTCCGGGGAGACCCAGTACTTC	CASSSPGSGETQYF	once	TRBV7-9	TRBJ2-5	.
TGTGCCACGACAGGGCCGAATCAGCCCCAGCATTTT	CATTGPNQPQHF	.	TRBV15	TRBJ1-5	TRBD1
TGTGCCAGCTCACCATCACGAGGCAGGGGCAATTCACCCCTCCACTTT	CASSPSRGRGNSPLHF	few	TRBV18	TRBJ1-6	.
TGTGCCAGCAGTTTTTATTCACCCCTCCACTTT	CASSFYSPLHF	few	TRBV28	TRBJ1-6	.
TGTGCCAGTAGTCCTCCCTCCCCGTCCACAAGCACAGATACGCAGTATTTT	CASSPPSPSTSTDTQYF	.	TRBV19	TRBJ2-3	.
TGTGCCAGCAGTTTAGTTCTGGCGACGGTGTATGGCTACACCTTC	CASSLVLATVYGYTF	.	TRBV6-6	TRBJ1-2	.
TGTGCCAGCAGCCGCTTCGGACCCGAGGGAGCTTTCTTT	CASSRFGPEGAFF	.	TRBV7-2	TRBJ1-1	.
TGTGCCAGCAGTTACACGGGGCCCTCCTCCTACGAGCAGTACTTC	CASSYTGPSSYEQYF	.	TRBV6-6	TRBJ2-7	.
TGTGCCAGCCGGGGCTATGGGACTGAAGCTTTCTTT	CASRGYGTEAFF	.	TRBV6-5	TRBJ1-1	.
TGTGCCATCAGTGTGGGACTAGCCAAAAACATTCAGTACTTC	CAISVGLAKNIQYF	.	TRBV10-3	TRBJ2-4	.
TGTGCCAGTGGGGAGCGTTCGACGAGCACTGAAGCTTTCTTT	CASGERSTSTEAFF	.	TRBV2	TRBJ1-1	.
TGTGCCAGCAGTGTCCCGGGACAGGGGGCCGGTGAAGCTTTCTTT	CASSVPGQGAGEAFF	.	TRBV2	TRBJ1-1	TRBD1